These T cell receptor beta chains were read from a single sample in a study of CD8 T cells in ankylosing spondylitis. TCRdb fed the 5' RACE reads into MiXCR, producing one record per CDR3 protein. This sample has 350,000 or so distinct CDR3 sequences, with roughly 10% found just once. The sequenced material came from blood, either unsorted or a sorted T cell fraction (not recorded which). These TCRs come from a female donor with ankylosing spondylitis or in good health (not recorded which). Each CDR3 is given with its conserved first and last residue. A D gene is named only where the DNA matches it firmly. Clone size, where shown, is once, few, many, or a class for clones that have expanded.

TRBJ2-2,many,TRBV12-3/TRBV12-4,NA,CASSLRLGAGELFF,TGTGCCAGCAGTTTAAGGCTCGGGGCCGGGGAGCTGTTTTTT
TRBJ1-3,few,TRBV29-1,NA,CSVGGGLRGNTIYF,TGCAGCGTTGGCGGGGGGCTAAGAGGAAACACCATATATTTT
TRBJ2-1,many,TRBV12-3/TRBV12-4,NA,CASAGGAYNEQFF,TGTGCCAGTGCAGGGGGGGCCTACAATGAGCAGTTCTTC
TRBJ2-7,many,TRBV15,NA,CATSPGAPFYEQYF,TGTGCCACCAGCCCAGGGGCTCCTTTCTACGAGCAGTACTTC
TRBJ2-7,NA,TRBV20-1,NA,CSARVIHLRSYEQYF,TGCAGTGCTAGAGTTATACATCTCCGCTCCTACGAGCAGTACTTC
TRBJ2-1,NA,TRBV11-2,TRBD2,CASSSLFSGGSNEQFF,TGTGCCAGCAGCTCCCTCTTCTCGGGGGGGTCCAATGAGCAGTTCTTC
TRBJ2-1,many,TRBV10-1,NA,CASSEYSRGVYNEQFF,TGCGCCAGCAGTGAGTACTCGAGAGGGGTCTACAATGAGCAGTTCTTC
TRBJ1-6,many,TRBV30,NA,CAWKWGDRHLHF,TGTGCCTGGAAATGGGGGGACCGGCACCTCCACTTT
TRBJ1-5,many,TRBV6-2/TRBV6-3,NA,CASSTRDGQNQPQHF,TGTGCCAGCAGTACTCGGGACGGCCAAAATCAGCCCCAGCATTTT
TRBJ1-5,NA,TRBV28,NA,CASSLQIGQPQHF,TGTGCCAGCAGTTTACAAATTGGTCAGCCCCAGCATTTT
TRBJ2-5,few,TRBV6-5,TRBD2,CASSYGTSRETQYF,TGTGCCAGCAGTTACGGGACTAGCAGGGAGACCCAGTACTTC
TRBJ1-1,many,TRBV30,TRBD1,CAWSVQDRVRAFF,TGTGCCTGGAGTGTACAGGACAGGGTTCGCGCTTTCTTT
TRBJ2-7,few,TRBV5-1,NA,CASSLNSWSYEQYF,TGCGCCAGCAGCTTAAATAGTTGGTCCTACGAGCAGTACTTC
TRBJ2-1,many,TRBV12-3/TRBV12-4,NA,CASSPGKNNEQFF,TGTGCCAGCAGCCCCGGGAAAAACAATGAGCAGTTCTTC
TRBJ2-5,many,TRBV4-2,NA,CASSQDLRGTLQETQYF,TGTGCCAGCAGCCAAGACCTTAGGGGGACACTCCAAGAGACCCAGTACTTC
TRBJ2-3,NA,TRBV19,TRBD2,CASSMGTSGPTDTQYF,TGTGCCAGTAGTATGGGGACTAGCGGCCCCACAGATACGCAGTATTTT
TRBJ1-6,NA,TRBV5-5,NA,CASSLPNQPTDMGHF,TGTGCCAGCAGCTTGCCGAACCAACCTACAGACATGGGCCACTTT
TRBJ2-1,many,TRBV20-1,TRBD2,CSARVFSGASYNEQFF,TGCAGTGCTAGAGTGTTTAGCGGGGCCTCCTACAATGAGCAGTTCTTC
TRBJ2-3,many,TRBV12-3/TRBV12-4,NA,CASSARRSGTDTQYF,TGTGCCAGCAGTGCTCGCCGGAGCGGCACAGATACGCAGTATTTT
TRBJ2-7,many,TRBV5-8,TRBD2,CASNTGGGFSYEQYF,TGTGCCAGCAACACTGGGGGGGGTTTCTCCTACGAGCAGTACTTC
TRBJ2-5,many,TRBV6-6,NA,CASSTLAETQYF,TGTGCCAGCAGCACACTAGCAGAGACCCAGTACTTC
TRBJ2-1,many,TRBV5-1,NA,CASSLDYGSYNEQFF,TGCGCCAGCAGCTTGGACTACGGATCCTACAATGAGCAGTTCTTC
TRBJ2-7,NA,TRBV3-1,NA,CASSHDRDKRTYEQYF,TGTGCCAGCAGCCACGACCGGGACAAGCGGACGTACGAGCAGTACTTC
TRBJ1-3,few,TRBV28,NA,CASSKNGEAGNTIYF,TGTGCCAGCAGCAAGAACGGGGAAGCTGGAAACACCATATATTTT
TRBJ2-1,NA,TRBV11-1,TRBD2,CASSSGLAGGPSSYNEQFF,TGTGCCAGCAGCTCAGGACTAGCGGGGGGTCCGAGCTCCTACAATGAGCAGTTCTTC
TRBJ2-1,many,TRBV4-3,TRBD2,CASSRASGGEAIEQFF,TGCGCCAGCAGCCGGGCTAGCGGGGGGGAAGCAATTGAGCAGTTCTTC
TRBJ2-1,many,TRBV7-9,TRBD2,CASSPSGLAIGEQFF,TGTGCCAGCAGCCCCTCGGGACTAGCGATAGGTGAGCAGTTCTTC